This T cell receptor (beta chain) was captured by sequencing in a study of blood T cell repertoires in COVID-19. Trimming took 6 bases from V and 1 from J; bases not matched to a gene: 8. The CDR3 covers 15 residues. Germline V CDR1 and CDR2: SGHRS, YFSETQ. In the original analysis: Estimation of nucleated cell counts was performed using reference gene primer amplification. Produced via immunoSEQ multiplex PCR; TCRdb's table is partial and in-frame only. V and J calls and clone size are those listed in that table; D and trimming were worked out from the DNA. Among around 180,000 clones listed, roughly 75% were seen once.

The sequencing input was peripheral blood. The chain joins TRBV5-1 to TRBJ2-3, with TRBD2 matching 7 bases. This TCR was sampled from a man in his 70s with active or convalescent COVID-19. This CDR3 reads CASIRGREGTDTQYF. The CDR3 coding sequence is TGCGCCAGCATCAGAGGACGGGAGGGCACAGATACGCAGTATTTT.